The next 21 T cell receptor beta chains were all read from a single sample in a study of identical twins. TCRdb reprocessed the 5' RACE reads via MiXCR and lists one record per CDR3 protein. The data hold about 450,000 distinct CDR3 sequences, with about a fifth observed a single time. Sample: naive T cells sorted from blood. The receptors come from a man aged 50 to 60 in good health.

This clonotype was observed many times. This chain links TRBV28 with TRBJ2-4, with 8 positions matching TRBD1. The CDR3 has 16 residues. V was pared by 5 bases and J by 1 base, with 7 bases of the junction left unmatched. CDR1 is MDHEN, CDR2 SYDVKM, per germline. The CDR3 DNA reads as TGTGCCAGCAGTCCAGGACAGGGAAAGGCCAAAAACATTCAGTACTTC. Protein sequence: CASSPGQGKAKNIQYF.

This clonotype was seen a handful of times. The V gene is TRBV5-4, the J gene TRBJ2-7; 9 nucleotides agree with TRBD1. CDR1 is SGHNT, CDR2 YYREEE, per germline (reference sequence). The CDR3 has 14 amino acids. The V segment lost 3 bases and the J segment 4 bases; nucleotides outside the gene matches: 5. Here the CDR3 reads CASSYRQGGYEQYF. Written as DNA, the CDR3 is TGTGCCAGCAGCTACCGACAGGGGGGATACGAGCAGTACTTC.

A single count supports this clonotype. A read error may produce the germline difference seen at one junction end. This chain uses TRBV12-3 or TRBV12-4 with TRBJ2-3; 9 bases are shared with TRBD2. This CDR3 is built from 15 residues. The CDR3: CASSVAGAFTDTQYF. The CDR3 nucleotides are TGTGCCAGCAGTGTAGCGGGGGCCTTCACAGATACGCAGTATTTT.

The J gene is TRBJ2-5, the V gene TRBV29-1; 8 bases are a match to TRBD1. Germline lookup yields CDR1 SQVTM and CDR2 ANQGSEA. After removal of 7 bases from V and 3 bases from J, the junction contained 7 bases not matched to a gene. There are 13 residues in the CDR3. The CDR3 region is CSALDRAKETQYF. CDR3 DNA sequence: TGCAGCGCCCTGGACAGGGCGAAAGAGACCCAGTACTTC.

The genes are TRBV5-1 and TRBJ2-2; D perhaps matches TRBD1 (6 bases). V dropped 2 bases and J dropped 3 bases, with 11 bases sitting between them. CDR1 and CDR2 (germline): SGHRS, YFSETQ. This CDR3 is built from 15 residues. CDR3 amino acids: CASSFAQGYTGELFF. The DNA for the CDR3 is TGCGCCAGCAGCTTTGCCCAGGGGTACACCGGGGAGCTGTTTTTT.

This clonotype was recorded at least ten times. This chain connects TRBV20-1 to TRBJ2-1; TRBD1 aligns across 8 bases. V gave up 5 bases and J gave up 3 bases; unmatched junction bases: 24. The germline gives CDR1 DFQATT, CDR2 SNEGSKA (reference sequence). CDR3 length: 20 amino acids. As DNA, the CDR3 is TGCAGTGCTTCGACAGGGGAGCCCGGAACACGCTCCCGCGACTACAATGAGCAGTTCTTC. It yields the protein CSASTGEPGTRSRDYNEQFF.

The CDR3 nucleotides read TGTGCCAGCAGACCGAGGACAGCCACCGGGGAGCTGTTTTTT. This encodes CASRPRTATGELFF. The chain uses TRBV7-2 and TRBJ2-2; a weak D match, TRBD1 (6 bases). The germline V gene encodes CDR1 SGHTA and CDR2 FQGNSA. V dropped 6 bases and J dropped 4 bases, with 12 bases sitting between them. This CDR3 region has 14 residues.

This clonotype has at least ten counts. The rearrangement links TRBV5-1 to TRBJ2-5, with 8 bases aligning to TRBD1. From germline, CDR1 is SGHRS and CDR2 YFSETQ. The CDR3 extends over 15 amino acids. The V and J ends lost 1 base and 4 bases, in that order; junction bases with no gene match: 6. The CDR3 DNA is TGCGCCAGCAGCTTGCAGGGGGCGGCGGGAGAGACCCAGTACTTC. Translation: CASSLQGAAGETQYF.

This rearrangement joins TRBV20-1 to TRBJ2-7, with D perhaps assigned TRBD1 or TRBD2 (5 bases each). Trimming took off 2 bases at V and 3 bases at J, with 17 bases between the two ends. Germline V gives CDR1 DFQATT, CDR2 SNEGSKA (reference sequence). The CDR3 loop spans 15 amino acids. CDR3 protein: CSARIPGRGYYEQYF. The CDR3 bases are TGCAGTGCTAGAATTCCGGGACGGGGATACTACGAGCAGTACTTC.

This clonotype came up many times. The CDR3 DNA sequence: TGTGCCAGCAGCTTGAACCTTGGGATACAAGAGACCCAGTACTTC. Amino acid sequence: CASSLNLGIQETQYF. This rearrangement joins TRBV7-9 to TRBJ2-5; D is undetermined. The V and J ends lost 3 bases and 2 bases respectively, with 13 bases between them. This CDR3 region has 15 residues. CDR1 is SEHNR and CDR2 is FQNEAQ in the germline V gene (reference sequence).

This clonotype showed up many times. This sequence joins TRBV6-1 and TRBJ1-5; a possible D gene is TRBD1 (5 bases). Germline assignment: CDR1 MNHNS and CDR2 SASEGT. V was shortened by 2 bases and J by 5 bases, with 13 bases between the two germline ends. The CDR3 extends over 15 amino acids. For the CDR3, the DNA is TGTGCCAGCAGTGAAATCAAGGGGCCCTATCAGCCCCAGCATTTT. It encodes CASSEIKGPYQPQHF.

The chain recombines TRBV7-6 with TRBJ2-5; D call uncertain. CDR1 and CDR2 (germline): SGHVS, FNYEAQ. The ends were cut back, 3 bases at V and 2 bases at J, with 10 bases in the middle. This CDR3 region has 14 residues. The CDR3 region has the DNA TGTGCCAGCAGCTTGATGGCATCGCAAGAGACCCAGTACTTC. Protein sequence: CASSLMASQETQYF. Drawing the rest from reference TRBV7-6 and TRBJ2-5, the complete variable domain is GAGVSQSPRYKVTKRGQDVALRCDPISGHVSLYWYRQALGQGPEFLTYFNYEAQQDKSGLPNDRFSAERPEGSISTLTIQRTEQRDSAMYRCASSLMASQETQYFGPGTRLLVL.

This clonotype came up many times. The chain employs TRBV20-1 and TRBJ2-7, with D maybe TRBD2 (6 bases). The CDR3 has 15 residues. V dropped 3 bases and J dropped 3 bases, with 18 bases sitting between them. Germline assignment: CDR1 DFQATT and CDR2 SNEGSKA (reference sequence). CDR3 nucleotide sequence: TGCAGTGCTAGGCCGACTAGAAGTTGGGTCTACGAGCAGTACTTC. This translates into CSARPTRSWVYEQYF.

This clonotype has a handful of counts. The V call is TRBV4-2, the J call TRBJ1-5; 12 bases are a match to TRBD1. The junction had 6 bases not matched to a gene; V was cut back by 4 bases and J by 5 bases. The CDR3 totals 16 residues. Germline CDR1 and CDR2: LGHNA and YNFKEQ. The CDR3 is CASSPTGTGGHQPQHF. DNA for the CDR3: TGTGCCAGCAGCCCAACTGGGACAGGGGGCCATCAGCCCCAGCATTTT.

J is TRBJ2-3 and V is TRBV20-1; TRBD2 agrees at 7 bases. The ends lost 1 base at V and 2 bases at J; junction bases unmatched: 9. The CDR3 consists of 16 residues. Germline loops: CDR1 DFQATT, CDR2 SNEGSKA (reference sequence). The CDR3 region has the DNA TGCAGTGCTAGAGGGCCCCGGGGGGACCTCACAGATACGCAGTATTTT. Amino acid sequence: CSARGPRGDLTDTQYF.

This clonotype was counted many times. V gene TRBV28 combines with J gene TRBJ2-7, with D maybe TRBD1 (6 bases). The V gene lost 6 bases and the J gene lost 1 base, with 19 bases spanning the gap. Germline loops: CDR1 MDHEN, CDR2 SYDVKM. This CDR3 has 16 residues. The CDR3: CASRGAVSQGSYEQYF. The CDR3 region has the DNA TGTGCCAGCAGGGGGGCGGTCAGCCAGGGGTCCTACGAGCAGTACTTC.

The sample holds a few counts of this clonotype. The rearrangement uses TRBV15 and TRBJ1-2, with a tentative D call TRBD1 (5 bases). The CDR3 has 14 residues. Germline V gives CDR1 LNHNV, CDR2 YYDKDF (reference sequence). V was shortened by 1 base and J by 4 bases, with 10 bases between the two germline ends. The DNA for the CDR3 is TGTGCCACCAGCAGAGGGGGGACCAGCTATGGCTACACCTTC. The encoded protein is CATSRGGTSYGYTF.

The chain couples TRBV9 to TRBJ2-1; 9 bases agree with TRBD2. Germline V gives CDR1 SGDLS, CDR2 YYNGEE. The V gene end was trimmed by 0 bases and the J gene end by 9 bases; junction bases not matched to a gene: 4. The CDR3 loop spans 14 amino acids. The CDR3 loop is CASSVEDSGGEQFF. CDR3 DNA sequence: TGTGCCAGCAGCGTAGAGGATAGCGGGGGTGAGCAGTTCTTC.

V is TRBV27 and J is TRBJ2-7; TRBD1 matches at 11 bases. The CDR3 is 15 amino acids. The germline CDR1 and CDR2 sequences are MNHEY and SMNVEV (reference sequence). The V segment lost 6 bases and the J segment 5 bases; nucleotides outside the gene matches: 9. As DNA, the CDR3 is TGTGCCAGCAGCCCCGCGGACAGGGGGCCAGACGAGCAGTACTTC. This translates into CASSPADRGPDEQYF.

The CDR3 coding sequence is TGTGCCAGCAGCTTAGCGCAGAGAACCGGGGAGCTGTTTTTT. Amino acids: CASSLAQRTGELFF. The chain is built from TRBV7-2 and TRBJ2-2, with D uncertain. With 0 bases removed from V and 5 bases from J, the gap between germline ends came to 7 bases. This CDR3 is 14 amino acids long. Germline V gives CDR1 SGHTA, CDR2 FQGNSA.

The sample holds a few counts of this clonotype. The chain recombines TRBV30 with TRBJ1-1; 8 nucleotides align to TRBD1. This CDR3 is 12 amino acids long. J gave up 6 bases and V 5 bases, and 5 bases lay outside the gene matches. The germline V gene has CDR1 GTSNPN and CDR2 SVGIG (reference sequence). CDR3 coding DNA: TGTGCCTGGGTCAGGGGGCGAGCTGAAGCTTTCTTT. It specifies CAWVRGRAEAFF.